The TCR beta chain under discussion was sequenced for a study of T cell responses to AZD1222 COVID-19 vaccine. The overall study: Combined were second doses at about 4 or about 12 weeks.

Sequencing was performed with immunoSEQ multiplex PCR; in TCRdb, only in-frame clones are kept and a portion is missing. The profile shows about 130,000 clones, 88% of them singletons. V dropped 3 bases and J dropped 0; count of bases not matched to a gene: 9. This CDR3 is built from 17 residues. Germline V gives CDR1 SGDLS, CDR2 YYNGEE. The V gene is TRBV9, the J gene TRBJ1-3, with 7 bases matching TRBD1. Sequencing was performed on peripheral blood, taken on day 0 of AZD1222 vaccination. This receptor was identified in an adult in good health. In DNA, the CDR3 is TGTGCCAGCAGCGACCGGGAGACAGGGCCCTCTGGAAACACCATATATTTT. It encodes CASSDRETGPSGNTIYF.